This TCR beta chain was retrieved from a study of CD8+CD57+ T cells in acquired aplastic anemia. Study-level findings and limits: Significance was not reached for CD8+ Simpson's diversity between patients and controls. Patients and controls turned out to have approximately 29 CD8+ CDR3 sequences in common.

In the case of this clonotype: Its antigen is still unknown.

With 5 bases removed from V and 1 base from J, the gap between germline ends came to 10 bases. The germline CDR1 and CDR2 sequences are ENHRY and SYGVKD. The CDR3 is 14 amino acids. Patients who underwent sequencing had shown CD8+CD57+ cell expansion by flow cytometry. The patients all had a severe acquired aplastic anemia diagnosis. Each patient gave a blood sample that was collected before any therapy had been received. Genomic DNA templated the TCR beta VDJ and CDR3 profiling. MiXCR, run by TCRdb on the reads, gives a single entry per CDR3 protein. The sample contains about 160,000 distinct CDR3 sequences, around 52% of which appear only once.

The chain is built from TRBV10-3 and TRBJ2-3; TRBD2 might be the D (6 bases). This clonotype was sampled from a human donor with aplastic anemia. The sample consisted of sorted CD4+, CD8+, or CD8+CD57+ T cells (not recorded which) from PBMCs. CDR3 in DNA: TGTGCCATCAGTACTAGCAGGGGCACAGATACGCAGTATTTT. Protein: CAISTSRGTDTQYF.